This T cell receptor (beta chain) was recovered during a study of T-cell reconstitution after alpha-beta-depleted transplantation in children. Trimming shortened V by 5 bases and J by 9 bases, and 17 bases separated the two germline ends. There are 14 residues in the CDR3. CDR1 and CDR2 from the germline V gene are SGHTA and FQGNSA. It was with unique molecular identifiers that the TCRbeta library was prepared. TCRdb reanalysed the PCR reads using MiXCR and keeps one entry per CDR3 protein. The table includes some 520,000 distinct CDR3 sequences, over 25% detected once. Specimen: PBMCs from the stem cell graft donor, collected from the stem cell graft. V is TRBV7-2 and J is TRBJ2-1; the D is unclear. This TCR derives from a human donor who donated a stem cell graft to a child with aplastic anemia. CDR3 sequence (DNA): TGTGCCAGCAGCGCCGCAATTAGGTCGGGTGAGCAGTTCTTC. It specifies CASSAAIRSGEQFF.